Below, 20 T cell receptor beta chains from the same sample are listed, as sequenced in a study of blood T cell repertoires in COVID-19 (dated by TCRdb to the early 2020s). Libraries were made using the immunoSEQ multiplex PCR assay. TCRdb stores this immuneACCESS table with in-frame sequences only. Part of the clones is absent; in the studies checked, under half of the shortfall reflects unresolved V genes, and no reason is known for the rest. The sample table lists about 280,000 clones, 85% to 90% of them with a count of one. The ten largest clones represent under 2.5% of the sample. Sequencing input: PBMCs or T cells enriched from blood (not recorded which). The receptors shown here come from a woman between 55 and 75 years old who had recovered from COVID-19.

About this clone: This specimen includes other DNA sequences encoding the same CDR3. CDR3: CASSVRGSYGYTF. Here the CDR3 DNA reads TGTGCCAGCAGCGTTCGGGGGAGCTATGGCTACACCTTC. The chain has TRBV9 and TRBJ1-2; a possible D gene is TRBD1 (5 bases). The germline gives CDR1 SGDLS, CDR2 YYNGEE. V lost 2 bases, J lost 4 bases, and 9 bases lay in between. The CDR3 is 13 amino acids. Looking up the rest from reference TRBV9 and TRBJ1-2 gives the full variable domain: DSGVTQTPKHLITATGQRVTLRCSPRSGDLSVYWYQQSLDQGLQFLIQYYNGEERAKGNILERFSAQQFPDLHSELNLSSLELGDSALYFCASSVRGSYGYTFGSGTRLTVV.

In its sample, this clone was seen a few times. The genes are TRBV7-9 and TRBJ2-2; the match to TRBD2 covers 9 bases. The CDR3 loop spans 15 amino acids. CDR1 is SEHNR, CDR2 FQNEAQ, per germline (reference sequence). Trimming took 5 bases from V and 6 from J; bases not matched to a gene: 7. CDR3 residues: CASSLSGGGAGELFF. The DNA for the CDR3 is TGTGCCAGCAGCCTTAGCGGGGGTGGAGCCGGGGAGCTGTTTTTT.

The chain has TRBV18 and TRBJ2-3, with 7 nucleotides matching TRBD2. This CDR3 is built from 14 residues. The ends lost 6 bases at V and 5 bases at J; junction bases unmatched: 8. The V gene's germline CDR1 is KGHSH and CDR2 LQKENI. The CDR3 DNA reads TGTGCCAGCTCTGTGGGAGCGGGGAGAGATACGCAGTATTTT. Amino acids: CASSVGAGRDTQYF. The variable domain in full, with the rest retrieved from reference TRBV18 and TRBJ2-3, is NAGVMQNPRHLVRRRGQEARLRCSPMKGHSHVYWYRQLPEEGLKFMVYLQKENIIDESGMPKERFSAEFPKEGPSILRIQQVVRGDSAAYFCASSVGAGRDTQYFGPGTRLTVL.

The V and J genes are TRBV7-2 and TRBJ2-7; D unclear. Trimming took 4 bases from V and 0 from J, leaving 4 bases between them. The length of the CDR3 is 12 residues. Germline lookup yields CDR1 SGHTA and CDR2 FQGNSA. The CDR3 DNA sequence: TGTGCCAGCAGCTCGAGCTCCTACGAGCAGTACTTC. Its translation: CASSSSSYEQYF.

This chain joins TRBV7-9 and TRBJ2-1, with D possibly TRBD2 on 5 matching bases. CDR1 SEHNR and CDR2 FQNEAQ come from the germline V gene (reference sequence). Trimming pared 4 bases from V and 0 bases from J, leaving 10 bases between. CDR3 size: 15 residues. CDR3 nucleotides: TGTGCCAGCAGCTCCGACTATAGCTCCTACAATGAGCAGTTCTTC. It specifies CASSSDYSSYNEQFF. Looking up the rest from reference TRBV7-9 and TRBJ2-1 gives the full variable domain: DTGVSQNPRHKITKRGQNVTFRCDPISEHNRLYWYRQTLGQGPEFLTYFQNEAQLEKSRLLSDRFSAERPKGSFSTLEIQRTEQGDSAMYLCASSSDYSSYNEQFFGPGTRLTVL.

This chain links TRBV5-6 with TRBJ1-1; no clear D gene. The CDR3 is 14 residues long. V dropped 4 bases and J dropped 5 bases, with 15 bases sitting between them. The germline V gene encodes CDR1 SGHDT and CDR2 YYEEEE. The CDR3 sequence is CASSPDLGITEAFF. CDR3 in DNA: TGTGCCAGCAGCCCGGACTTGGGGATTACTGAAGCTTTCTTT.

The gene calls are TRBV12-3 or TRBV12-4 and TRBJ2-5, with unresolved D. The CDR3 has 12 residues. Trimming cost V 4 bases and J 4 bases, with 7 bases left between them. The CDR3 region is CASSWASETQYF. CDR3 DNA: TGTGCCAGCAGTTGGGCTTCAGAGACCCAGTACTTC.

The V and J genes are TRBV28 and TRBJ1-6; D is undetermined. Germline assignment: CDR1 MDHEN and CDR2 SYDVKM. Trimming shortened V by 10 bases and J by 10 bases, and 20 bases separated the two germline ends. This CDR3 region has 14 residues. The CDR3 DNA follows: TGTGCCACCCCTGGTAGGGAGCACGGATCACCCCTCCACTTT. Residues: CATPGREHGSPLHF.

This chain uses TRBV11-3 with TRBJ2-1; TRBD2 aligns across 10 bases. This CDR3 has 17 residues. V lost 1 base to trimming and J lost 2 bases; unmatched junction nucleotides: 5. CDR1 and CDR2 from the germline V gene are SGHNT and YENEEA. The CDR3 DNA is TGTGCCAGCAGCTTAGGTAGGACTAGCGGAACCTACAATGAGCAGTTCTTC. It codes for CASSLGRTSGTYNEQFF.

In its sample, this clone was seen once. The rearrangement links TRBV7-9 to TRBJ1-4; 7 nucleotides agree with TRBD1. In germline, CDR1 is SEHNR, CDR2 FQNEAQ (reference sequence). This CDR3 has 17 residues. After removal of 5 bases from V and 5 bases from J, the junction contained 14 bases not matched to a gene. The CDR3 nucleotides are TGTGCCAGCAGCCACTTCGGGCCCGGGACAGAGAATGAAAAACTGTTTTTT. Protein sequence: CASSHFGPGTENEKLFF. Variable domain in full (rest from reference TRBV7-9 and TRBJ1-4): DTGVSQNPRHKITKRGQNVTFRCDPISEHNRLYWYRQTLGQGPEFLTYFQNEAQLEKSRLLSDRFSAERPKGSFSTLEIQRTEQGDSAMYLCASSHFGPGTENEKLFFGSGTQLSVL.

The chain carries TRBV12-3 or TRBV12-4 and TRBJ1-1; D is ambiguous. V shed 5 bases and J shed 5 bases, with 12 bases lying between them. The CDR3 runs 13 residues. The DNA of the CDR3 is TGTGCCAGCAGTCGATTAGAGGTGACTGAAGCTTTCTTT. This codes for CASSRLEVTEAFF.

The rearrangement joins TRBV5-4 to TRBJ1-3, with 12 bases identical to TRBD1. CDR1 is SGHNT and CDR2 is YYREEE in the germline V gene (reference sequence). The CDR3 covers 19 residues. V shed 3 bases, J shed 0 bases, and the junction held 10 bases outside the gene matches. The CDR3 coding sequence is TGTGCCAGCAGCTCGCCCGGGACAGGGGGCTTACGCTCTGGAAACACCATATATTTT. The encoded protein is CASSSPGTGGLRSGNTIYF.

This rearrangement joins TRBV3-1 (or the pseudogene TRBV3-2) to TRBJ2-7; TRBD2 matches at 11 bases. V shed 3 bases, J shed 6 bases, and the junction held 10 bases outside the gene matches. The CDR3 consists of 16 residues. CDR1 is LGHDT, CDR2 YNNKEL, per germline (reference sequence). The CDR3 protein is CASSHPSGGPSSEQYF. The CDR3 region has the DNA TGTGCCAGCAGCCATCCTAGCGGGGGGCCCTCCAGCGAGCAGTACTTC.

This clone was seen only a few times. The chain carries TRBV3-1 (or the pseudogene TRBV3-2) and TRBJ2-1, with a possible D match to TRBD1 (5 bases). Germline CDR1 reads LGHDT; CDR2 reads YNNKEL (reference sequence). Deletions cut 1 base from V and 9 bases from J, with 16 bases between. This CDR3 region has 15 residues. Written as DNA, the CDR3 is TGTGCCAGCAGCCAAGGACTCACAGGACCCATTGAGCAGTTCTTC. Protein sequence: CASSQGLTGPIEQFF.

J is TRBJ2-5 and V is TRBV9, with D unclear. CDR1 and CDR2 (germline): SGDLS, YYNGEE. This CDR3 is built from 14 residues. The V and J ends lost 4 bases and 4 bases respectively, with 14 bases between them. CDR3 bases: TGTGCCAGCAGCCTCAGACCGGCAGGAGAGACCCAGTACTTC. This gives the protein CASSLRPAGETQYF.

This chain connects TRBV6-1 to TRBJ2-7; perhaps TRBD1 as D (6 bases). Germline lookup yields CDR1 MNHNS and CDR2 SASEGT. This CDR3 has 15 amino acids. Trimming cost V 0 bases and J 3 bases, with 12 bases left between them. This chain's CDR3 is CASSEAAGARYEQYF. In DNA, the CDR3 is TGTGCCAGCAGTGAAGCGGCAGGGGCCCGCTACGAGCAGTACTTC.

This chain links TRBV7-9 with TRBJ1-3; TRBD1 agrees at 8 bases. CDR3 length: 15 amino acids. The germline gives CDR1 SEHNR, CDR2 FQNEAQ (reference sequence). With 2 bases clipped from V and 3 bases from J, the junction kept 3 bases outside the gene matches. The CDR3 sequence is CASSLSGGDGNTIYF. Here the CDR3 DNA reads TGTGCCAGCAGCTTATCAGGGGGCGATGGAAACACCATATATTTT. Full variable domain (missing parts from reference TRBV7-9 and TRBJ1-3): DTGVSQNPRHKITKRGQNVTFRCDPISEHNRLYWYRQTLGQGPEFLTYFQNEAQLEKSRLLSDRFSAERPKGSFSTLEIQRTEQGDSAMYLCASSLSGGDGNTIYFGEGSWLTVV.

The gene calls are TRBV7-3 and TRBJ2-1; 7 positions agree with TRBD2. Germline V CDR1 and CDR2: SGHTA, FQGTGA. The trim removed 0 bases at V and 3 bases at J, leaving 2 bases unmatched. The CDR3 is 15 residues long. The CDR3, as DNA: TGTGCCAGCAGCTTAACCGGCGGGGGCTACAATGAGCAGTTCTTC. As protein: CASSLTGGGYNEQFF.

This chain connects TRBV10-3 to TRBJ1-5; a possible D gene is TRBD1 (5 bases). CDR1 and CDR2 (germline): ENHRY, SYGVKD. V dropped 3 bases and J dropped 4 bases, with 7 bases sitting between them. This CDR3 is built from 13 residues. The CDR3 sequence: CAISDGGNQPQHF. The CDR3 nucleotides are TGTGCCATCAGTGATGGGGGGAATCAGCCCCAGCATTTT.

V and J are TRBV7-2 and TRBJ2-1; D is ambiguous. This CDR3 region has 14 residues. Germline V gene sequence: CDR1 SGHTA, CDR2 FQGNSA. Between the trimmed V and J ends, which lost 3 bases and 4 bases, there was a span of 10 bases. DNA of the CDR3: TGTGCCAGCAGCTTGGCCCCCCAGTACAATGAGCAGTTCTTC. Its translation: CASSLAPQYNEQFF.